Following are 28 T cell receptor beta chains from one sample sequenced in a study of blood T cells in healthy people across ages. A J-beta primer mix and a sample-barcoded 5' primer were used in a second PCR of roughly 6 to 12 cycles. TCRdb ran MiXCR on the 5' RACE reads and lists one entry per CDR3 protein. This sample has around 1,500,000 distinct CDR3 sequences, with roughly 40% found just once. The sample taken for sequencing was blood. The receptor set was obtained from a woman under 30 in good health.

V usage is TRBV2 and J usage is TRBJ1-1; tentatively, D is TRBD1 (6 bases). CDR1 is SNHLY, CDR2 FYNNEI, per germline. V lost 6 bases, J lost 6 bases, and 11 bases lay in between. The CDR3 runs 12 residues. The CDR3 nucleotides are TGTGCCAGCAGCCCCACAGGGCCTGAAGCTTTCTTT. This encodes CASSPTGPEAFF.

This clonotype was found a few times. V gene TRBV7-8 combines with J gene TRBJ2-5; the D gene is possibly TRBD1 (6 bases). Per germline, CDR1 SGHVS and CDR2 FQNEAQ. V lost 2 bases and J 5 bases, leaving 15 bases between the germline ends. This CDR3 spans 15 amino acids. CDR3 loop: CASSLTGTVSETQYF. The DNA of the CDR3 is TGTGCCAGCAGCTTAACAGGGACGGTGTCGGAGACCCAGTACTTC. Together with reference TRBV7-8 and TRBJ2-5, the CDR3 gives the full variable domain: GAGVSQSPRYKVAKRGQDVALRCDPISGHVSLFWYQQALGQGPEFLTYFQNEAQLDKSGLPSDRFFAERPEGSVSTLKIQRTQQEDSAVYLCASSLTGTVSETQYFGPGTRLLVL.

The gene calls are TRBV20-1 and TRBJ1-5, with D possibly matching TRBD1 (6 bases). Germline V CDR1 and CDR2: DFQATT, SNEGSKA (reference sequence). V lost 4 bases, J lost 8 bases, and 9 bases lay in between. The CDR3 is 11 residues long. The CDR3 sequence: CSAMAGEPQHF. CDR3 nucleotides: TGCAGTGCTATGGCAGGGGAGCCCCAGCATTTT.

The chain combines TRBV12-3 or TRBV12-4 with TRBJ1-1, with 10 bases matching TRBD1. After removal of 10 bases from V and 7 bases from J, the junction contained 9 bases not matched to a gene. The CDR3 is 13 residues long. CDR3 sequence (DNA): TGTGCCACCCGAGCCCGGGACAGGGGTGAAGCTTTCTTT. It yields the protein CATRARDRGEAFF.

CDR3 sequence (DNA): TGCGCCAGCAGCCCTCCGGCAGGGGACTACATGAACACTGAAGCTTTCTTT. It encodes CASSPPAGDYMNTEAFF. V and J are TRBV5-1 and TRBJ1-1, with D possibly being TRBD1 (6 bases). Trimming removed 4 bases from V and 0 bases from J, with 19 bases in between. There are 17 residues in the CDR3. The V gene's germline CDR1 is SGHRS and CDR2 YFSETQ.

This clonotype was counted a few times. J is TRBJ1-4 and V is TRBV6-5; the match to TRBD1 covers 7 bases. This CDR3 spans 12 amino acids. Germline V gives CDR1 MNHEY, CDR2 SVGAGI. V was clipped by 6 bases and J by 7 bases; unmatched bases: 2. In DNA, the CDR3 is TGTGCCAGCAGGACAGGGACTGAAAAACTGTTTTTT. Translation gives CASRTGTEKLFF.

The chain couples TRBV5-1 to TRBJ2-7; tentatively, D is TRBD1 or TRBD2 (5 bases each). This CDR3 has 15 amino acids. The V end was cut by 4 bases, the J end by 7 bases, with 21 bases between. Germline V gene data show CDR1 as SGHRS and CDR2 as YFSETQ. For the CDR3, the DNA is TGCGCCAGCAGCCCGCCCTCCGGGACCCACAATGAGCAGTACTTC. Translated: CASSPPSGTHNEQYF.

V and J are TRBV24-1 and TRBJ2-5, with D perhaps matching TRBD1 (6 bases). CDR1 and CDR2 (germline): KGHDR, SFDVKD. CDR3 length: 15 residues. The germline V and J ends were trimmed by 4 bases and 5 bases, with 16 bases remaining between them. The CDR3 spells CATSDPQGSGETQYF. DNA of the CDR3: TGTGCCACCAGTGACCCACAGGGAAGTGGGGAGACCCAGTACTTC.

The genes are TRBV5-1 and TRBJ1-1; TRBD1 is a possible D gene (6 bases). Germline V gene lookup returns CDR1 SGHRS and CDR2 YFSETQ. The CDR3 has 17 residues. V was pared by 2 bases and J by 0 bases, with 17 bases between. The CDR3 nucleotides read TGCGCCAGCAGCTTAACAGGGAGGGGGACAATGAACACTGAAGCTTTCTTT. Its protein is CASSLTGRGTMNTEAFF.

This clonotype showed up just a few times. The V and J genes are TRBV18 and TRBJ2-6, with D possibly being TRBD2 (6 bases). The V end lost 0 bases, the J end lost 0 bases, and 9 bases lay between the germline ends. The CDR3 extends over 17 amino acids. Germline V gene lookup returns CDR1 KGHSH and CDR2 LQKENI. The CDR3 DNA sequence: TGTGCCAGCTCACCACCGTCGGGACTCTCTGGGGCCAACGTCCTGACTTTC. Its translation: CASSPPSGLSGANVLTF.

This chain connects TRBV11-3 to TRBJ1-2; TRBD1 matches 7 bases. This CDR3 has 15 amino acids. Per the germline V gene, CDR1 is SGHNT and CDR2 is YENEEA. After removal of 0 bases from V and 4 bases from J, the junction contained 5 bases not matched to a gene. CDR3 in DNA: TGTGCCAGCAGCTTAGATTGGGACAGACCCTATGGCTACACCTTC. Protein product: CASSLDWDRPYGYTF.

This clonotype has just a few counts. The V and J genes are TRBV6-5 and TRBJ2-1; D perhaps matches TRBD1 (5 bases). The germline gives CDR1 MNHEY, CDR2 SVGAGI. CDR3 length: 16 amino acids. V lost 0 bases and J lost 0, with 9 bases in between. Written as DNA, the CDR3 is TGTGCCAGCAGTTACTCGTCAAGGGGCTCCTACAATGAGCAGTTCTTC. Protein product: CASSYSSRGSYNEQFF.

The V call is TRBV6-5, the J call TRBJ2-5, with 7 bases aligning to TRBD1. V was clipped by 6 bases and J by 11 bases; unmatched bases: 18. From germline, CDR1 is MNHEY and CDR2 SVGAGI. The CDR3 length is 15 residues. The CDR3 is CASRGVQGIHNEQYF. CDR3 in DNA: TGTGCCAGCAGGGGCGTACAGGGGATTCACAATGAGCAGTACTTC.

V gene TRBV27 combines with J gene TRBJ1-4; possibly TRBD1 for D (5 bases). V was clipped by 5 bases and J by 2 bases, with 15 bases between them. Germline CDR1 MNHEY, CDR2 SMNVEV (reference sequence). The CDR3 spans 16 residues. The CDR3 is CASSPTHGGTNEKLFF. CDR3 DNA sequence: TGTGCCAGCAGTCCGACCCACGGGGGTACTAATGAAAAACTGTTTTTT.

The gene calls are TRBV20-1 and TRBJ2-5; 14 nucleotides match TRBD2. This CDR3 has 15 amino acids. J gave up 11 bases and V 5 bases, and 13 bases lay outside the gene matches. Per germline, CDR1 DFQATT and CDR2 SNEGSKA (reference sequence). CDR3 sequence: CSARLAGGPGREQYF. The DNA of the CDR3 is TGCAGTGCTCGACTAGCGGGAGGGCCTGGGAGGGAGCAGTACTTC.

The CDR3 region has the DNA TGTGCCAGCTCCCAACGGGACAGAGATTTGTGGGAGCAGTACTTC. Amino acids: CASSQRDRDLWEQYF. V and J are TRBV18 and TRBJ2-5; TRBD1 matches 7 bases. With V trimmed by 6 bases and J by 11 bases, 18 bases remained unmatched. The CDR3 runs to 15 residues. CDR1 and CDR2 (germline): KGHSH, LQKENI.

This clonotype was picked up a small number of times. One end of the junction is discordant with germline, which a read error may explain. The gene calls are TRBV6-2 or TRBV6-3 and TRBJ2-1; 7 bases are shared with TRBD2. The CDR3 totals 15 residues. Per the germline V gene, CDR1 is MNHEY and CDR2 is SVGEGT. Here the CDR3 DNA reads TGTGCCTCCCAAGGGAGCGGGAAGTTCCACAATGAGCAGTTCTTT. It yields the protein CASQGSGKFHNEQFF.

This clonotype was detected only a few times. CDR3 DNA: TGCAGTGCTGACAGTTCCAACCCCTACGAGCAGTACTTC. Its protein product is CSADSSNPYEQYF. The rearrangement joins TRBV20-1 to TRBJ2-4; perhaps TRBD1 as D (5 bases). The last part of the DNA fits TRBJ2-7 better; the J call may be wrong. CDR3 length: 13 amino acids. Germline V CDR1 and CDR2: DFQATT, SNEGSKA (reference sequence).

This clonotype was recorded a few times. The rearrangement uses TRBV11-1 and TRBJ2-1; 11 positions agree with TRBD2. The CDR3 has 16 amino acids. Unmatched junction bases numbered 4, after V lost 4 bases and J lost 2 bases. CDR1 is SGHAT and CDR2 is FQDESV in the germline V gene (reference sequence). This chain's CDR3 is CASSYRSGGAYNEQFF. CDR3 DNA sequence: TGTGCCAGCAGCTACCGTAGCGGGGGGGCCTACAATGAGCAGTTCTTC.

Only a few counts were recorded for this clonotype. This chain joins TRBV4-2 and TRBJ2-1, with 9 positions matching TRBD1. The CDR3 contains 20 residues. Trimming took 2 bases from V and 4 from J; bases not matched to a gene: 18. In germline, CDR1 is LGHNA, CDR2 YNFKEQ. CDR3 DNA: TGTGCCAGCAGCCAATCACCGGGACAGGGACTTGCGGGGCCTTACAATGAGCAGTTCTTC. This gives the protein CASSQSPGQGLAGPYNEQFF.

This clonotype was seen a handful of times. V gene TRBV20-1 combines with J gene TRBJ2-7; 11 bases agree with TRBD2. The CDR3 runs to 15 residues. J lost 7 bases, V lost 4 bases, and 12 bases had no gene match. Per the germline V gene, CDR1 is DFQATT and CDR2 is SNEGSKA (reference sequence). CDR3 sequence: CSAILTSGSANEQYF. For the CDR3, the DNA is TGCAGTGCTATCCTTACTAGCGGGAGTGCCAATGAGCAGTACTTC.

V is TRBV20-1 and J is TRBJ2-3; TRBD1 aligns across 8 bases. CDR1 is DFQATT and CDR2 is SNEGSKA in the germline V gene (reference sequence). V was pared by 4 bases and J by 1 base, with 4 bases of the junction left unmatched. CDR3 length: 14 residues. The chain's CDR3 is CSATGGRRTDTQYF. For the CDR3, the DNA is TGCAGTGCTACAGGGGGCCGTCGCACAGATACGCAGTATTTT.

This clonotype was recorded a few times. The chain's CDR3 is CASSRRAGQGLDEQYF. CDR3 sequence (DNA): TGTGCCAGCTCACGGAGGGCGGGACAGGGGCTTGACGAGCAGTACTTC. The chain combines TRBV6-6 with TRBJ2-7; 10 nucleotides line up with TRBD1. The junction had 15 bases not matched to a gene; V was cut back by 8 bases and J by 5 bases. The CDR3 extends over 16 amino acids. CDR1 and CDR2 (germline): MNHNY, SVGAGI (reference sequence).

The V call is TRBV10-3, the J call TRBJ2-7; TRBD2 might be the D (5 bases). This CDR3 contains 14 residues. V lost 2 bases and J lost 3, with 11 bases in between. The germline gives CDR1 ENHRY, CDR2 SYGVKD. The CDR3 region is CAISEGLENYEQYF. The CDR3 nucleotides read TGTGCCATCAGTGAGGGACTTGAGAACTACGAGCAGTACTTC.

The chain employs TRBV4-2 and TRBJ2-1; TRBD1 agrees at 7 bases. Germline assignment: CDR1 LGHNA and CDR2 YNFKEQ. The CDR3 length is 15 residues. V lost 0 bases, J lost 10 bases, and 9 bases stayed unmatched. The CDR3 loop is CASSQEGTASYEQFF. CDR3 nucleotide sequence: TGTGCCAGCAGCCAAGAAGGGACAGCCTCCTACGAGCAGTTCTTC.

Only a few counts were recorded for this clonotype. V gene TRBV5-6 combines with J gene TRBJ2-5, with D hard to call. The CDR3 runs to 11 residues. V lost 4 bases and J 8 bases, leaving 9 bases between the germline ends. Germline CDR1 SGHDT, CDR2 YYEEEE. This CDR3 is CASSHGRTQYF. CDR3 sequence (DNA): TGTGCCAGCAGCCACGGCCGTACCCAGTACTTC.

V usage is TRBV29-1 and J usage is TRBJ2-5; perhaps D is TRBD1 or TRBD2 (6 bases each). Germline V gene sequence: CDR1 SQVTM, CDR2 ANQGSEA. This CDR3 contains 12 residues. This chain's CDR3 is CLTSSGAETQYF. The DNA for the CDR3 is TGCTTAACCTCGTCGGGGGCAGAGACCCAGTACTTC. The variable domain in full, completed from reference TRBV29-1 and TRBJ2-5, reads SAVISQKPSRDICQRGTSLTIQCQVDSQVTMMFWYRQQPGQSLTLIATANQGSEATYESGFVIDKFPISRPNLTFSTLTVSNMSPEDSSIYLCLTSSGAETQYFGPGTRLLVL.

The J gene is TRBJ2-1, the V gene TRBV6-5; D unresolved. Germline V gene lookup returns CDR1 MNHEY and CDR2 SVGAGI. The CDR3 has 16 residues. Trimming removed 5 bases at V and 0 bases at J, with 14 bases between. The CDR3 nucleotides read TGTGCCAGCAGTCGACCAACGACGAGCTCCTACAATGAGCAGTTCTTC. Translation gives CASSRPTTSSYNEQFF.